Sequencing of this T cell receptor (beta chain) was carried out in a study of blood T cell repertoires in COVID-19. As processed by the authors: Estimates of nucleated cell counts were drawn from the amplification of reference gene primers. TCRdb's table, derived via immunoSEQ multiplex PCR, lists solely in-frame clones and lacks some. That table is the source of V, J and clone size, and D and trimming were worked out from the DNA. The table has more than 150,000 clones, 60% to 80% seen once. Germline lookup yields CDR1 PRHDT and CDR2 FYEKMQ (reference sequence). This CDR3 has 13 amino acids. Trimming pared 5 bases from V and 0 bases from J, leaving 8 bases between. Assignment of participants to cohorts was predicated upon participant-reported clinical history. This clone was observed at least ten times.

The sequenced sample consisted of PBMCs or T cells enriched from blood (not recorded which). This receptor was taken from a woman aged 45-65 years who had recovered from COVID-19. This chain connects TRBV13 to TRBJ2-7; D remains ambiguous. DNA of the CDR3: TGTGCCAGCAGCCGTCTTAGCTCCTACGAGCAGTACTTC. Translating it yields CASSRLSSYEQYF.